This TCR beta chain derives from a study of OX40 agonist ivuxolimab in advanced cancers. CDR3 length equals 12 residues. Germline-derived CDR1 and CDR2 are SEHNR and FQNEAQ (reference sequence). Deletions cut 4 bases from V and 5 bases from J, with 8 bases between. Assay used: immunoSEQ multiplex PCR; TCRdb lists only in-frame clones, some missing. This table has roughly 60,000 clones, about 90% appearing once. The sequence came from an adult with an advanced solid tumor such as melanoma, head and neck, liver or kidney cancer. Sequencing was performed on CD4+ or CD8+ T cells sorted from blood, taken in a trial of the OX40 agonist ivuxolimab. The V call is TRBV7-9, the J call TRBJ2-5; D is uncertain. In DNA, the CDR3 is TGTGCCAGCAGCTCTCTCGGGGAGACCCAGTACTTC. It yields the protein CASSSLGETQYF.